This T cell receptor (beta chain) derives from a study of T-cell reconstitution after alpha-beta-depleted transplantation in children. Turning to this clonotype: The antigen is unknown.

Germline V lookup: CDR1 MNHNS, CDR2 SASEGT. This CDR3 is built from 17 residues. With V trimmed by 5 bases and J by 0 bases, 5 bases remained unmatched. Study results and caveats: The origin of alpha-beta T cells about two months after transplant was reportedly several hundred expanded graft clones. TCRbeta diversity was high at day 60 in some patients (a result of surviving recipient T cells and thymic progenitors). A year post-transplant, T-cell counts and diversity derived mostly from newly produced T cells.

Preparation of the TCRbeta library involved a method that used unique molecular identifiers. MiXCR was run by TCRdb on the PCR reads, yielding one entry per CDR3 protein. The data show 530,000 or so distinct CDR3 sequences, with roughly a quarter seen just once and 35% to 40% held by the top ten. This clonotype originated in a boy less than two years old with Wiskott-Aldrich syndrome, due to receive a stem cell transplant. Sequences were derived from PBMCs, sampled before TCRalphabeta/CD19-depleted stem cell transplant. This rearrangement joins TRBV6-1 to TRBJ2-5; 14 bases agree with TRBD2. The CDR3 protein is CASSTGTSGGYQETQYF. The DNA for the CDR3 is TGTGCCAGCAGTACCGGGACTAGCGGGGGATACCAAGAGACCCAGTACTTC.